This TCR beta chain was sequenced for a study of blood T cell repertoires in COVID-19. Study at large: T cells, B-cell-depleted T cells, or PBMCs provided the cDNA or gDNA that served as material.

Sequencing was performed with immunoSEQ multiplex PCR; in TCRdb, only in-frame clones are kept and a portion is missing. This table holds approximately 240,000 clones, roughly 80% found once. This CDR3 contains 15 residues. Germline assignment: CDR1 SGHRS and CDR2 YFSETQ. V gave up 0 bases and J gave up 7 bases, with 13 bases separating them. The rearrangement links TRBV5-1 to TRBJ2-2; a possible D gene is TRBD2 (7 bases). Sequenced sample: peripheral blood. The clonotype was recovered from a middle-aged woman with active or convalescent COVID-19. Here the CDR3 DNA reads TGCGCCAGCAGCTTGGCGGGGGGCGATCACGGGGAGCTGTTTTTT. As protein: CASSLAGGDHGELFF.